The 26 T cell receptor beta chains listed next were all sequenced from one sample in a study of T cells in Graves' hyperthyroidism and ophthalmopathy. The source material, RNA transcripts, was used to amplify TCR beta CDR3 regions. In the first-round RT-PCR of the TCR CDR3, the HTBI primer set was used. One entry per CDR3 protein, called by TCRdb with MiXCR from the multiplex PCR reads. The data contain fewer than 550,000 distinct CDR3 sequences, less than 20% of them singletons. The sequenced sample consisted of blood. The receptors were sampled from a young woman with Graves' hyperthyroidism.

The V call is TRBV20-1, the J call TRBJ2-5; TRBD2 matches 13 bases. The CDR3 has 15 amino acids. V trimming: 1 base; J trimming: 5 bases; junction bases outside the gene matches: 4. Per the germline V gene, CDR1 is DFQATT and CDR2 is SNEGSKA (reference sequence). The CDR3 sequence is CSARGTSGSLETQYF. The CDR3 coding sequence is TGCAGTGCTAGAGGGACTAGCGGGAGTTTGGAGACCCAGTACTTC.

The V and J genes are TRBV7-9 and TRBJ2-2; TRBD2 agrees at 10 bases. Unmatched junction bases numbered 8, after V lost 5 bases and J lost 5 bases. The CDR3 is 16 residues long. The germline CDR1 and CDR2 sequences are SEHNR and FQNEAQ (reference sequence). CDR3 nucleotides: TGTGCCAGCAGCGGTACTAGCGGGATCAGGACCGGGGAGCTGTTTTTT. Translating gives CASSGTSGIRTGELFF.

This clonotype was seen more than once but under ten times. The rearrangement joins TRBV27 to TRBJ2-6; D gene uncertain. CDR1 is MNHEY and CDR2 is SMNVEV in the germline V gene (reference sequence). The V and J ends lost 3 bases and 3 bases respectively, with 21 bases between them. The CDR3 has 19 residues. The CDR3 spells CASSFSRTPVLFGANVLTF. The CDR3 DNA reads as TGTGCCAGCAGTTTTAGCCGGACCCCGGTCCTTTTTGGGGCCAACGTCCTGACTTTC.

V and J are TRBV15 and TRBJ2-1; D perhaps matches TRBD2 (6 bases). CDR1 LNHNV and CDR2 YYDKDF come from the germline V gene (reference sequence). The germline V and J ends were trimmed by 7 bases and 4 bases, with 17 bases remaining between them. The CDR3 totals 15 residues. CDR3 sequence reads: CATKRSGAEYNEQFF. CDR3 nucleotide sequence: TGTGCCACCAAGCGGTCGGGAGCCGAGTACAATGAGCAGTTCTTC.

This clonotype was found many times. This chain links TRBV9 with TRBJ2-7; the D call may be TRBD1 or TRBD2 (5 bases each). Germline loops: CDR1 SGDLS, CDR2 YYNGEE. Between the trimmed V and J ends, which lost 0 bases and 5 bases, there was a span of 15 bases. The CDR3 runs to 15 residues. CDR3 in amino acids: CASSVGAEGWHEQYF. The CDR3 nucleotides read TGTGCCAGCAGCGTAGGGGCAGAGGGGTGGCACGAGCAGTACTTC.

The J gene is TRBJ2-7, the V gene TRBV10-2; D gene uncertain. Germline values: CDR1 WSHSY, CDR2 SAAADI. The CDR3 totals 14 residues. Trimming removed 1 base at V and 3 bases at J, with 10 bases between. CDR3: CASSELFAGYEQYF. The CDR3 DNA reads as TGCGCCAGCAGTGAGTTATTCGCAGGCTACGAGCAGTACTTC.

About this clonotype: An end of the junction does not agree with germline; a read error may underlie this. CDR3 DNA: TGTGCCATCAGTGAGTCGAGCACTAACTATAGCTACACCTTC. Translated, it gives CAISESSTNYSYTF. The chain is built from TRBV10-3 and TRBJ1-2; D gene uncertain. The CDR3 runs 14 residues. The germline gives CDR1 ENHRY, CDR2 SYGVKD.

V and J are TRBV6-4 and TRBJ2-3; a weak D match, TRBD2 (6 bases). V was shortened by 6 bases and J by 0 bases, with 10 bases between the two germline ends. The CDR3 runs 14 residues. Per germline, CDR1 MRHNA and CDR2 SNTAGT. The chain's CDR3 is CASRASASTDTQYF. The CDR3, as DNA: TGTGCCAGCAGAGCTAGCGCTAGCACAGATACGCAGTATTTT.

Many counts were recorded for this clonotype. The chain has TRBV6-1 and TRBJ2-7, with 8 bases fitting TRBD2. CDR1 is MNHNS, CDR2 SASEGT, per germline. The CDR3 loop spans 14 amino acids. With V trimmed by 5 bases and J by 2 bases, 5 bases remained unmatched. CDR3 nucleotide sequence: TGTGCCAGCAGTTACGGGGGGGCGACCTACGAGCAGTACTTC. Translating gives CASSYGGATYEQYF.

This clonotype came up a few times. The J gene is TRBJ2-3, the V gene TRBV7-9; no clear D gene. The CDR3 contains 15 residues. Trimming removed 6 bases from V and 3 bases from J, with 16 bases in between. The V gene's germline CDR1 is SEHNR and CDR2 FQNEAQ (reference sequence). The CDR3 nucleotides are TGTGCCAGCAGGGCCCGGTGGACGAAGACAGATACGCAGTATTTT. It is translated as CASRARWTKTDTQYF.

The rearrangement links TRBV9 to TRBJ1-4, with D perhaps matching TRBD1 (5 bases). There are 17 residues in the CDR3. Trimming left V 0 bases short and J 8 bases short, with 20 bases between. Germline lookup yields CDR1 SGDLS and CDR2 YYNGEE. CDR3 DNA sequence: TGTGCCAGCAGCGTAGATCTGCAGGGAGGAGTAAAGGAAAAACTGTTTTTT. Its translation is CASSVDLQGGVKEKLFF.

This clonotype was found many times. This rearrangement joins TRBV2 to TRBJ2-1; D gene unclear. CDR1 and CDR2 from the germline V gene are SNHLY and FYNNEI. The V gene lost 8 bases and the J gene lost 3 bases, with 11 bases spanning the gap. CDR3 size: 13 residues. In DNA form, the CDR3 reads TGTGCCAGCCAACCGGACCACTACAATGAGCAGTTCTTC. Translating it yields CASQPDHYNEQFF.

Ten or more counts support this clonotype. The chain carries TRBV10-3 and TRBJ1-1, with D unclear. Germline V gene sequence: CDR1 ENHRY, CDR2 SYGVKD. V lost 10 bases to trimming and J lost 1 base, with 10 bases between them. The CDR3 runs 12 residues. The DNA of the CDR3 is TGTGCCACGGGGAACACGAACACTGAAGCTTTCTTT. Translated, it gives CATGNTNTEAFF.

This clonotype was seen a few times. The rearrangement joins TRBV7-2 to TRBJ2-7; tentatively, D is TRBD2 (5 bases). The CDR3 is 14 amino acids. V lost 5 bases to trimming and J lost 2 bases, with 13 bases between them. Germline V gene sequence: CDR1 SGHTA, CDR2 FQGNSA. The CDR3 here is CASSPGMTTYEQYF. The DNA of the CDR3 is TGTGCCAGCAGCCCGGGAATGACCACCTACGAGCAGTACTTC. The full variable domain, its missing parts supplied by reference TRBV7-2 and TRBJ2-7, is GAGVSQSPSNKVTEKGKDVELRCDPISGHTALYWYRQSLGQGLEFLIYFQGNSAPDKSGLPSDRFSAERTGGSVSTLTIQRTQQEDSAVYLCASSPGMTTYEQYFGPGTRLTVT.

This clonotype appeared a few times. The V call is TRBV19, the J call TRBJ2-3, with 9 bases fitting TRBD2. Trimming removed 9 bases from V and 8 bases from J; junction bases left unmatched: 18. This CDR3 contains 16 residues. CDR1 is LNHDA and CDR2 is SQIVND in the germline V gene (reference sequence). The CDR3 spells CASTSFLAGPPGTQYF. CDR3 bases: TGTGCCAGCACCAGCTTCCTAGCGGGACCACCGGGTACGCAGTATTTT.

In this sample, this clonotype turned up a few times. V usage is TRBV27 and J usage is TRBJ2-5; 8 bases map to TRBD2. Trimming took 6 bases from V and 5 from J; bases not matched to a gene: 11. CDR3 size: 15 residues. The germline V gene encodes CDR1 MNHEY and CDR2 SMNVEV (reference sequence). The chain's CDR3 is CASRTPSGSVETQYF. CDR3 sequence (DNA): TGTGCCAGCAGAACCCCTAGCGGGTCGGTCGAGACCCAGTACTTC.

The sample holds many counts of this clonotype. This sequence joins TRBV7-2 and TRBJ2-2; no definite D call. The CDR3 extends over 16 amino acids. V lost 6 bases and J 6 bases, leaving 20 bases between the germline ends. Germline V CDR1 and CDR2: SGHTA, FQGNSA. Here the CDR3 DNA reads TGTGCCAGCAGTCTCCAGCGCGTACCCCCACCCGGGGAGCTGTTTTTT. It yields the protein CASSLQRVPPPGELFF.

In DNA, the CDR3 is TGCGCCAGCAGCTTTTTAGCTTCGGGGACTACGGCAATCCACGAGCAGTACTTC. This codes for CASSFLASGTTAIHEQYF. This sequence joins TRBV4-1 and TRBJ2-7, with 7 bases identical to TRBD2. The CDR3 runs 18 residues. Trimming removed 5 bases from V and 5 bases from J; junction bases left unmatched: 21. Germline V CDR1 and CDR2: MGHRA, YSYEKL.

This clonotype was found many times. This chain uses TRBV20-1 with TRBJ1-3; D call uncertain. Trimming took off 0 bases at V and 0 bases at J, with 6 bases between the two ends. Germline CDR1 reads DFQATT; CDR2 reads SNEGSKA (reference sequence). There are 14 residues in the CDR3. The CDR3 loop is CSAREWNSGNTIYF. CDR3 nucleotides: TGCAGTGCTAGAGAGTGGAACTCTGGAAACACCATATATTTT.

This clonotype appeared many times. The rearrangement links TRBV6-2 or TRBV6-3 to TRBJ2-1, with TRBD2 identical over 7 bases. The CDR3 runs 16 residues. V was pared by 5 bases and J by 8 bases, with 15 bases of the junction left unmatched. Germline lookup yields CDR1 MNHEY and CDR2 SVGEGT. CDR3 loop: CASSGASGLTVDEQFF. For the CDR3, the DNA is TGTGCCAGCAGTGGTGCTAGCGGACTGACGGTAGATGAGCAGTTCTTC.

V gene TRBV12-5 combines with J gene TRBJ2-1, with TRBD1 identical over 9 bases. V dropped 6 bases and J dropped 7; count of bases not matched to a gene: 10. Germline values: CDR1 LGHNT, CDR2 FRNRAP. The CDR3 has 15 residues. CDR3 amino acids: CASGSGQGLTNEQFF. CDR3 nucleotides: TGTGCTAGTGGCTCGGGACAGGGCCTCACGAATGAGCAGTTCTTC.

This clonotype has a handful of counts. The chain joins TRBV7-2 to TRBJ2-5; 9 bases agree with TRBD2. The CDR3 loop spans 15 amino acids. Germline V CDR1 and CDR2: SGHTA, FQGNSA. J gave up 3 bases and V 5 bases, and 7 bases lay outside the gene matches. CDR3 DNA: TGTGCCAGCAGCCCCGCTAGCGGGGAGAAAGAGACCCAGTACTTC. As protein: CASSPASGEKETQYF.

This clonotype was picked up many times. The chain combines TRBV6-1 with TRBJ1-5; D unresolved. The germline gives CDR1 MNHNS, CDR2 SASEGT. CDR3 length equals 14 residues. V was shortened by 6 bases and J by 0 bases, with 9 bases between the two germline ends. This chain's CDR3 is CASSWQFSNQPQHF. The CDR3 coding sequence is TGTGCCAGCAGCTGGCAGTTTAGCAATCAGCCCCAGCATTTT.

In its sample, this clonotype was seen a few times. The rearrangement joins TRBV7-3 to TRBJ1-2; TRBD1 agrees at 12 bases. The trim removed 1 base at V and 8 bases at J, leaving 8 bases unmatched. This CDR3 contains 16 residues. Germline V CDR1 and CDR2: SGHTA, FQGTGA. For the CDR3, the DNA is TGTGCCAGCAGCTTAAGGGGACAGGGGGCCCTCGAGGGCTACACCTTC. It is translated as CASSLRGQGALEGYTF.

This clonotype was counted only a few times. V gene TRBV6-1 combines with J gene TRBJ1-2; 7 nucleotides line up with TRBD1. The V and J ends lost 6 bases and 8 bases, in that order; junction bases with no gene match: 9. In germline, CDR1 is MNHNS, CDR2 SASEGT. The CDR3 has 13 residues. The CDR3 DNA follows: TGTGCCAGCAGCTCCGCAGGGGGGTACGGCTACACCTTC. It yields the protein CASSSAGGYGYTF.

This clonotype turned up a few times. This chain uses TRBV6-1 with TRBJ1-1; D not certain. The germline V and J ends were trimmed by 6 bases and 0 bases, with 8 bases remaining between them. Germline-derived CDR1 and CDR2 are MNHNS and SASEGT. The CDR3 covers 13 residues. CDR3 sequence reads: CASSPFVNTEAFF. The CDR3 nucleotides are TGTGCCAGCAGCCCGTTCGTGAACACTGAAGCTTTCTTT.